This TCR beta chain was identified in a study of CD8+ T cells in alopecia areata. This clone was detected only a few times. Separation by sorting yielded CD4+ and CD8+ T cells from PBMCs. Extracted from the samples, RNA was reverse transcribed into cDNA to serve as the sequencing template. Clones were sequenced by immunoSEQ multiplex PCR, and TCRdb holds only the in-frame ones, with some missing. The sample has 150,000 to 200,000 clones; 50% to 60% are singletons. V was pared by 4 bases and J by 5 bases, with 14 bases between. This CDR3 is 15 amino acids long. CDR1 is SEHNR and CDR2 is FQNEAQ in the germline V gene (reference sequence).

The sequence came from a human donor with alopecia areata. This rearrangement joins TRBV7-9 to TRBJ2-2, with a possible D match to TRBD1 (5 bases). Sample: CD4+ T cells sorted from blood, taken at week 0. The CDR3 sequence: CASSSRTRLTGELFF. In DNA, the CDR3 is TGTGCCAGCAGCTCTCGGACAAGATTGACCGGGGAGCTGTTTTTT.